This T cell receptor beta chain was captured in a study of cytomegalovirus exposure and HLA in healthy donors. This CDR3 contains 15 residues. Germline assignment: CDR1 MNHEY and CDR2 SMNVEV (reference sequence). V shed 2 bases and J shed 0 bases, with 11 bases lying between them. Donors sampled were nominally healthy, though unrecorded immune exposures were likely. Study-level findings and limits: It was reported that TCR beta sequences correctly inferred the HLA-A and HLA-B alleles for most subjects.

Researchers ran the PCR with 60 Vbeta and 13 Jbeta primers. This table comes from immunoSEQ multiplex PCR, and its TCRdb copy is limited to in-frame clones, with some not included. The repertoire holds about 120,000 clones, with approximately 80% as singletons. With respect to this clone: Its antigen is unidentified.

Sample: PBMCs. V is TRBV27 and J is TRBJ2-7, with D perhaps matching TRBD1 (6 bases). This TCR was recovered from a middle-aged woman in good health and CMV-seronegative. CDR3 DNA: TGTGCCAGCAGTTTAAAACAGGGAAGCTCCTACGAGCAGTACTTC. It yields the protein CASSLKQGSSYEQYF.